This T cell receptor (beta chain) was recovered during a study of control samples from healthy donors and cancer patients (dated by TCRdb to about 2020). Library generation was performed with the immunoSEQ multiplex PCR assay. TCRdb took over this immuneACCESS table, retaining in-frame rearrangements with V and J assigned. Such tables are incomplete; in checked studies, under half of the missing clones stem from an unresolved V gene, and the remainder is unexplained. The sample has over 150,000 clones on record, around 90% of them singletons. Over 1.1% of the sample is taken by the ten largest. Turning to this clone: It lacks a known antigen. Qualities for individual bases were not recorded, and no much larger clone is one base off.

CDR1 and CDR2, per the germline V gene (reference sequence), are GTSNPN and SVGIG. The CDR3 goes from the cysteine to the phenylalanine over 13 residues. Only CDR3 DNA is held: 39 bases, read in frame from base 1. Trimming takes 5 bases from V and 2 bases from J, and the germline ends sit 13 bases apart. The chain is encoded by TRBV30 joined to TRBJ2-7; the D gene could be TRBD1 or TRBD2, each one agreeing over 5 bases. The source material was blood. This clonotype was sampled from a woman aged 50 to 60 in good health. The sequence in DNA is TGTGCCTGGGCCCGGGGCCCCCCCTACGAGCAGTACTTC. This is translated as CAWARGPPYEQYF.